The source of this T cell receptor (beta chain) is a study of beta chain features in type 1 diabetes. Investigators reverse transcribed all isolated RNA, so they sequenced expressed TCRB transcripts. The data were produced by immunoSEQ multiplex PCR, yet TCRdb's version contains in-frame clones alone and is incomplete. In the table there are about 150,000 clones, about 10% of which are singletons. A few counts support this clone. Its cognate antigen is unknown. Findings of the study overall: A cDNA-based sequencing approach could over-represent cells with high TCR expression.

The CDR3 is 14 amino acids. The V gene lost 4 bases and the J gene lost 0 bases, with 6 bases spanning the gap. Germline V gene data show CDR1 as KGHSH and CDR2 as LQKENI. The TCR comes from a man aged 18 to 35 in good health. V and J are TRBV18 and TRBJ1-4; D unclear. Sequencing was performed on central memory CD4+ T cells from blood. CDR3 DNA sequence: TGTGCCAGCTCACGGGCTTCAACTAATGAAAAACTGTTTTTT. Residues: CASSRASTNEKLFF.